This is a list of T cell receptor beta chains from one sample in a study of T cell repertoires in cytomegalovirus infection. TCRdb called the reads again in MiXCR, with one record for every CDR3 protein. This sample has about 740,000 distinct CDR3 sequences, with less than 40% found just once. Sequencing used PBMCs. The source is a human donor in good health (CMV status not recorded). Some clones in this sample may be carry-over from other donors' samples. Both conserved end residues are part of each CDR3. D genes are given only for firm matches. Size is stated for part of the rows, as once, few or many counts, or as a class when the clone is expanded.

CDR3nt,CDR3aa,abundance,j_gene,v_gene,d_gene
TGTGCCAGCGGCAGGACAGACCTAGTGGGTGGCTACACCTTC,CASGRTDLVGGYTF,NA,TRBJ1-2,TRBV28,NA
TGTGCCAGCAGCCCTACGGACGAATCCAATCAGCCCCAGCATTTT,CASSPTDESNQPQHF,NA,TRBJ1-5,TRBV2,NA
TGCGCCAGCAGCCCCGGGACAGGGATTCGCGAAAAACTGTTTTTT,CASSPGTGIREKLFF,few,TRBJ1-4,TRBV5-1,TRBD1
TGTGCCAGCAGTTTCGAGGCGGCCGGGGAGCTGTTTTTT,CASSFEAAGELFF,many,TRBJ2-2,TRBV12-3/TRBV12-4,NA
TGTGCCAGCCTTGCTCCGGGACAGCGACAAGAGACCCAGTACTTC,CASLAPGQRQETQYF,NA,TRBJ2-5,TRBV28,TRBD1
TGTGCCAGCAGCGTAGGCCCGGGACAGGGTATTTTATCCTACGAGCAGTACTTC,CASSVGPGQGILSYEQYF,NA,TRBJ2-7,TRBV9,TRBD1
TGTGCCAGCAGTTTCTTGGACTTGAAACGCCCCGGAACAGATACGCAGTATTTT,CASSFLDLKRPGTDTQYF,NA,TRBJ2-3,TRBV28,NA
TGTGCCAGCAGCTTAATGGGGGCAGGAGGTGAAAAACTGTTTTTT,CASSLMGAGGEKLFF,NA,TRBJ1-4,TRBV7-2,NA
TGTGCCAGCAGCCCAGGGGACAGGCACTATGCCTACACCTTC,CASSPGDRHYAYTF,NA,TRBJ1-2,TRBV7-3,TRBD1
TGTGCCAGCAGCTTAGCTCGGAAGAACTATGGCTACACCTTC,CASSLARKNYGYTF,NA,TRBJ1-2,TRBV7-2,NA
TGTGCCAGCAGCTTAGTCGCGGGGGGTACTACAGATACGCAGTATTTT,CASSLVAGGTTDTQYF,NA,TRBJ2-3,TRBV11-2,TRBD2
TGTGCCAGCAGCGAGAGCCACTACGAGCAGTACTTC,CASSESHYEQYF,many,TRBJ2-7,TRBV6-1,NA
TGTGCCAGCAGTTCGCAGGGTTCAGATACGCAGTATTTT,CASSSQGSDTQYF,few,TRBJ2-3,TRBV28,NA
TGTGCCAGCAGCCCCTCTGGGGAGACCCAGTACTTC,CASSPSGETQYF,many,TRBJ2-5,TRBV6-1,NA
TGTGCCAGCAGCTTAACTAGCGGCCCCTACGAGCAGTACTTC,CASSLTSGPYEQYF,many,TRBJ2-7,TRBV7-2,TRBD2
TGTGCCAGCAGTGAAGGGGACGGGGACAGGGGGCCCTACTGGGGCCCCTACGAGCAGTACTTC,CASSEGDGDRGPYWGPYEQYF,NA,TRBJ2-7,TRBV6-1,TRBD1
NA,CASREGVGQGNQPQQF,NA,TRBJ1-5,TRBV27,NA
TGTGCCAGAAGTGTAAGCGGGAGCTCCTACAATGAGCAGTTCTTC,CARSVSGSSYNEQFF,NA,TRBJ2-1,TRBV6-1,TRBD2
TGTGCTAGCAGCCTGGGTCAGACAGATACGCAGTATTTT,CASSLGQTDTQYF,few,TRBJ2-3,TRBV7-7,NA
TGCAGTGCTAGAGATGTGGGGGAGGGGAACTATGGCTACACCTTC,CSARDVGEGNYGYTF,NA,TRBJ1-2,TRBV20-1,NA
TGTGCCAGGACCGGGAGACATGCTGAAGCTTTCTTT,CARTGRHAEAFF,NA,TRBJ1-1,TRBV19,NA
TGTGCCAGTAGCCCACTGGGAATGGGAAATTCACCCCTCCACTTT,CASSPLGMGNSPLHF,NA,TRBJ1-6,TRBV19,NA
TGTGCCAGCAGCCCGGACAGGCACAGCACAGATACGCAGTATTTT,CASSPDRHSTDTQYF,NA,TRBJ2-3,TRBV7-4,TRBD1
TGCGCCAGCAAGGGAGAAGTTGGTGGAAACACCATATATTTT,CASKGEVGGNTIYF,few,TRBJ1-3,TRBV10-1,NA
TGTGCCAGCAGCGTGTACACCGGGACTACCAATGAGCAGTTCTTC,CASSVYTGTTNEQFF,NA,TRBJ2-1,TRBV11-2,TRBD2